This paragraph covers one T cell receptor beta chain sequence. This record belongs to a study of blood T cell repertoires in COVID-19. Study summary: COVID-19 samples from acute and convalescent phases originated in the United States, Italy and Spain.

V dropped 4 bases and J dropped 5 bases, with 8 bases sitting between them. Germline-derived CDR1 and CDR2 are ENHRY and SYGVKD. The CDR3 runs to 13 residues. TCRdb keeps only in-frame clones here, not all; method: immunoSEQ multiplex PCR. The profile shows 200,000 to 300,000 clones, 88% of them singletons. The rearrangement links TRBV10-3 to TRBJ1-4, with unresolved D. The sequence derives from a man in his 60s who had recovered from COVID-19. Sequencing was carried out using peripheral blood. CDR3 nucleotide sequence: TGTGCCATCAGTGTCCAGGAAAATGAAAAACTGTTTTTT. It yields the protein CAISVQENEKLFF.